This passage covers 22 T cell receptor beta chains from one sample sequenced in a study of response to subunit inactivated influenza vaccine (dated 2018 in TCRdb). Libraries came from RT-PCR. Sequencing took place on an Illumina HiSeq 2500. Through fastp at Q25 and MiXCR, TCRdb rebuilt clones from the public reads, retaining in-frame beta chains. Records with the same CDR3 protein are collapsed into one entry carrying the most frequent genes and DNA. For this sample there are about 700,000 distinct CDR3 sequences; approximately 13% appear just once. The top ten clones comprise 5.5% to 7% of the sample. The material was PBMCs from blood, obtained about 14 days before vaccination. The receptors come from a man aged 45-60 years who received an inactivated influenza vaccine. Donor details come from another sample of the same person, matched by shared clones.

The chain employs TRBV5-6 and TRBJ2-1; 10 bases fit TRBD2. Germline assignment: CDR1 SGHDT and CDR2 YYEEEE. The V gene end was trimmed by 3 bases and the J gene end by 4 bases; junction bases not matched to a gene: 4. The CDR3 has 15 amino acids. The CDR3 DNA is TGTGCCAGCAGCTGGACTAGCGGACAATACAATGAGCAGTTCTTC. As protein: CASSWTSGQYNEQFF.

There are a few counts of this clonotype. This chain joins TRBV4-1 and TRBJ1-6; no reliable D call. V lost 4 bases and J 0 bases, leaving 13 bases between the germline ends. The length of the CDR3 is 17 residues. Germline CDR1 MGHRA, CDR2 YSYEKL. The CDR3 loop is CASSRDPPSSYNSPLHF. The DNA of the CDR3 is TGCGCCAGCAGCCGAGACCCTCCGAGCTCCTATAATTCACCCCTCCACTTT.

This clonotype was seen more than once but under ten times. CDR3 nucleotide sequence: TGTGCCAGCAGCTTGGCCGTCGGACAAAAGAGCACAGATACGCAGTATTTT. Protein: CASSLAVGQKSTDTQYF. V usage is TRBV5-4 and J usage is TRBJ2-3; D may be TRBD1 (5 bases). The CDR3 covers 17 residues. Germline CDR1 SGHNT, CDR2 YYREEE (reference sequence). V was trimmed by 0 bases and J by 0 bases, leaving 14 bases between them.

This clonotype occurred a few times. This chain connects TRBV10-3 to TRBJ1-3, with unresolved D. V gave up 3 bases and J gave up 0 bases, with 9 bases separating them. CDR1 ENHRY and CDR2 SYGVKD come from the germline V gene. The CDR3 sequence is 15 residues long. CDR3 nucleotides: TGTGCCATCAGTGACGAATTTACCTCTGGAAACACCATATATTTT. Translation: CAISDEFTSGNTIYF.

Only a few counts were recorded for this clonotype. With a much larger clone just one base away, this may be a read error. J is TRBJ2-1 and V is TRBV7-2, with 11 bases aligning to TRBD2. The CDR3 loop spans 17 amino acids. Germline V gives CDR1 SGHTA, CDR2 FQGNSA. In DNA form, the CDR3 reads TGTGCCGGCAGCTCTACCGGGTTAGCGGGAGGGCGCATTGAGCAGTTCTTC. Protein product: CAGSSTGLAGGRIEQFF.

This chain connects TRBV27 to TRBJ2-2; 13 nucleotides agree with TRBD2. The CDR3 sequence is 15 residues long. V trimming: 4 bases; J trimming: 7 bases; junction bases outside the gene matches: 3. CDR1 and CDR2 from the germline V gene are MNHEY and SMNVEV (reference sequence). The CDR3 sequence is CASSWTSGGGGELFF. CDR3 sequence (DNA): TGTGCCAGCAGTTGGACTAGCGGGGGTGGCGGGGAGCTGTTTTTT.

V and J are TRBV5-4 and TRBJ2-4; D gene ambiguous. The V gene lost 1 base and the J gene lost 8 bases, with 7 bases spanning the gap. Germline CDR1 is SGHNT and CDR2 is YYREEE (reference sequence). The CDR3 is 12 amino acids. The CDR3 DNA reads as TGTGCCAGCAGCTTGCAGACGGACATTCAGTACTTC. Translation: CASSLQTDIQYF.

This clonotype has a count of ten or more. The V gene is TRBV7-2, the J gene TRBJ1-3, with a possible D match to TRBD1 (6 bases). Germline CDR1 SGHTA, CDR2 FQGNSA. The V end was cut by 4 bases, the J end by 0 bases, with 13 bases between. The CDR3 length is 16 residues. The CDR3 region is CASSWVQGLSGNTIYF. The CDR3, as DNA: TGTGCCAGCAGCTGGGTACAGGGTCTCTCTGGAAACACCATATATTTT.

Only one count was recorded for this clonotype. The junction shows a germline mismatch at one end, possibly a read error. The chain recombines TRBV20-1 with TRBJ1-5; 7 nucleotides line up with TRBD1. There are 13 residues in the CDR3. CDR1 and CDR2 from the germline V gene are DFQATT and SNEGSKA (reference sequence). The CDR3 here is CSAHRDSYHPQHF. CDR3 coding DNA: TGCAGTGCTCACCGGGACAGCTATCATCCCCAGCATTTT.

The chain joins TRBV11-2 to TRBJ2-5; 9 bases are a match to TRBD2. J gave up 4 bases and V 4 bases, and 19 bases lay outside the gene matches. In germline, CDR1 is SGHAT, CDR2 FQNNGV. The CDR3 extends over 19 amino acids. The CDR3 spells CASSSPLGLAGPQRETQYF. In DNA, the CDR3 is TGTGCCAGCAGCTCCCCCCTTGGGCTAGCGGGACCCCAAAGAGAGACCCAGTACTTC.

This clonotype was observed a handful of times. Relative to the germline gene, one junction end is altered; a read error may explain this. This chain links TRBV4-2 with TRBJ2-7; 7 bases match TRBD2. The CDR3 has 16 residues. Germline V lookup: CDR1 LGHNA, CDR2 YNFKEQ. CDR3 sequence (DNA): TGTGCCAGCAGACAAGAACAGTCAGGGAGGGAAAGCGAGCAGTACTTC. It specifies CASRQEQSGRESEQYF.

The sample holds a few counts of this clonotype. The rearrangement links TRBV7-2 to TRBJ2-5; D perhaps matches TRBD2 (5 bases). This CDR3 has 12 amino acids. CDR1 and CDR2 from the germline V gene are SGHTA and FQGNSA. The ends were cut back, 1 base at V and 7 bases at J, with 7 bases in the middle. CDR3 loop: CASSLEAGTQYF. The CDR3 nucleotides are TGTGCCAGCAGCTTAGAGGCGGGGACCCAGTACTTC.

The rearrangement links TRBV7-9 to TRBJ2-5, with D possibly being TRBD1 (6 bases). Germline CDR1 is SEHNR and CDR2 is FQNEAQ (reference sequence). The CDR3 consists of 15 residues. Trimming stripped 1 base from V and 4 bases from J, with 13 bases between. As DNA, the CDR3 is TGTGCCAGCAGCTTAGTCGGCAGGGGCGGAGAGACCCAGTACTTC. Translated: CASSLVGRGGETQYF.

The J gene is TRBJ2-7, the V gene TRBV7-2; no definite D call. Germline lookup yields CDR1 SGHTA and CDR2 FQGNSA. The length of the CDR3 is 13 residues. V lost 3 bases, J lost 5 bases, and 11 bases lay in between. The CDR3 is CASSFPSVDEQYF. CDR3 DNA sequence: TGTGCCAGCAGCTTCCCCTCGGTCGACGAGCAGTACTTC. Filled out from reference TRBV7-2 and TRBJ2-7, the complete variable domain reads GAGVSQSPSNKVTEKGKDVELRCDPISGHTALYWYRQSLGQGLEFLIYFQGNSAPDKSGLPSDRFSAERTGGSVSTLTIQRTQQEDSAVYLCASSFPSVDEQYFGPGTRLTVT.

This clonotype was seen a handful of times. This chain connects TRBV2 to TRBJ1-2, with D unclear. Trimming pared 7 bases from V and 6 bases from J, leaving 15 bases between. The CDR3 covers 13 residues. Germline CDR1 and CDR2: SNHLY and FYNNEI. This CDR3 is CASMAGRRDGYTF. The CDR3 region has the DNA TGTGCCAGCATGGCAGGACGGAGGGATGGCTACACCTTC.

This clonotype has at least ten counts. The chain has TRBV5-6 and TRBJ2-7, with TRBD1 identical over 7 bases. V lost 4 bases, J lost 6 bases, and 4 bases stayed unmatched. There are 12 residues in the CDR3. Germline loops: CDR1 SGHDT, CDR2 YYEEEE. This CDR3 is CASSPTGSEQYF. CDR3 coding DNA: TGTGCCAGCAGCCCGACAGGGTCCGAGCAGTACTTC.

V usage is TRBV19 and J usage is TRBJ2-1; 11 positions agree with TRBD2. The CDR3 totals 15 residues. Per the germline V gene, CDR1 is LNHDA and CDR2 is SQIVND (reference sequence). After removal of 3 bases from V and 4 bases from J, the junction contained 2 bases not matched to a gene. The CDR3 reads CASSIPSGGYNEQFF. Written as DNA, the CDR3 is TGTGCCAGTAGTATCCCTAGCGGGGGGTACAATGAGCAGTTCTTC. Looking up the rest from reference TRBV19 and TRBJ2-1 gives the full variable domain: DGGITQSPKYLFRKEGQNVTLSCEQNLNHDAMYWYRQDPGQGLRLIYYSQIVNDFQKGDIAEGYSVSREKKESFPLTVTSAQKNPTAFYLCASSIPSGGYNEQFFGPGTRLTVL.

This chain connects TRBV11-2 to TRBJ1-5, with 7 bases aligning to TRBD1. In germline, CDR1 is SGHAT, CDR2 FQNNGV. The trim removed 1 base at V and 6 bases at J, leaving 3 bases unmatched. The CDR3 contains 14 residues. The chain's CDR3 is CASSLGGQTQPQHF. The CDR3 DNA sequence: TGTGCCAGCAGCTTAGGGGGACAGACTCAGCCCCAGCATTTT.

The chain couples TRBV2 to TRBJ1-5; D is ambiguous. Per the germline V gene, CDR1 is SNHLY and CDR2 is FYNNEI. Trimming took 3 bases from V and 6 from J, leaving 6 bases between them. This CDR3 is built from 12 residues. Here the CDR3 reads CASSDEVQPQHF. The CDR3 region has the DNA TGTGCCAGCAGTGATGAGGTTCAGCCCCAGCATTTT.

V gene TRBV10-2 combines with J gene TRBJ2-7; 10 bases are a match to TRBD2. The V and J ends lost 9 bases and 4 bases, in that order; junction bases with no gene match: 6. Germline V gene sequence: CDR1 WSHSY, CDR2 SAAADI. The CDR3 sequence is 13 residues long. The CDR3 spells CASGLAEVYEQYF. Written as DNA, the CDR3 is TGCGCCAGTGGACTAGCGGAGGTGTACGAGCAGTACTTC.

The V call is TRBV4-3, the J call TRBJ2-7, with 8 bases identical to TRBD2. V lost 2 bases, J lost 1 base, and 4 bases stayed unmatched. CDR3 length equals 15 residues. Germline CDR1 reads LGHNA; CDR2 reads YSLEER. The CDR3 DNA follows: TGCGCCAGCAGCCAAAGTCTAGCGGGTTCCTACGAGCAGTACTTC. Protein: CASSQSLAGSYEQYF.

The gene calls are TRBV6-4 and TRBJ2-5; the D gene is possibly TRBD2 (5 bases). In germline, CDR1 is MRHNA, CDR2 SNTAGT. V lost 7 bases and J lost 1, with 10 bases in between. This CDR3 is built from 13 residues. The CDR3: CASKRNCQETQYF. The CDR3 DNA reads TGTGCCAGCAAGCGGAACTGCCAAGAGACCCAGTACTTC.